These 8 T cell receptor beta chains came from one sample sequenced in a study of cytomegalovirus exposure and HLA in healthy donors. 13 Jbeta primers and 60 Vbeta primers were used for the PCR. TCRdb's copy holds only in-frame clones and misses some; the assay was immunoSEQ multiplex PCR. The data contain 200,000 or so clones, about 90% of them singletons. Sequenced input: PBMCs. The source is a girl less than two years old in good health and CMV-seronegative.

The chain combines TRBV10-3 with TRBJ1-1; possible D gene TRBD1, 5 bases. The CDR3 consists of 12 residues. From germline, CDR1 is ENHRY and CDR2 SYGVKD. The CDR3 spells CATKDGARGAFF. Written as DNA, the CDR3 is TGTGCTACCAAGGATGGGGCGCGAGGAGCTTTCTTT.

The CDR3 loop is CASSLASTDTQYF. CDR3 nucleotide sequence: TGTGCCAGCAGCTTAGCCTCCACAGATACGCAGTATTTT. The chain uses TRBV7-2 and TRBJ2-3, with D uncertain. This CDR3 has 13 amino acids. Trimming shortened V by 0 bases and J by 2 bases, and 3 bases separated the two germline ends. Germline V gene sequence: CDR1 SGHTA, CDR2 FQGNSA.

The chain employs TRBV6-6 and TRBJ2-5, with D perhaps TRBD1 (6 bases). V dropped 4 bases and J dropped 4 bases, with 7 bases sitting between them. CDR1 is MNHNY, CDR2 SVGAGI, per germline (reference sequence). The CDR3 extends over 12 amino acids. The CDR3 sequence: CASSSQGETQYF. CDR3 coding DNA: TGTGCCAGCAGTTCACAGGGAGAGACCCAGTACTTC.

The chain is built from TRBV5-4 and TRBJ2-1; 7 bases align to TRBD2. The CDR3 sequence is 16 residues long. The germline CDR1 and CDR2 sequences are SGHNT and YYREEE (reference sequence). After removal of 4 bases from V and 4 bases from J, the junction contained 11 bases not matched to a gene. CDR3 coding DNA: TGTGCCAGCAGCACCATCGGAAGCGGGGTATACAATGAGCAGTTCTTC. It encodes CASSTIGSGVYNEQFF.

The gene calls are TRBV23-1 and TRBJ2-7; D is perhaps TRBD1 (6 bases). TRBV23-1 is treated as an ORF (open reading frame) with a function not yet certain. The CDR3 is 12 amino acids. V lost 10 bases, J lost 3 bases, and 13 bases lay in between. The chain's CDR3 is CATLKQGYEQYF. The CDR3 DNA is TGCGCCACCTTAAAACAGGGCTACGAGCAGTACTTC.

The chain carries TRBV6-1 and TRBJ2-7; 7 bases fit TRBD1. The CDR3 length is 13 residues. Losses at the gene ends were 5 bases for V and 4 bases for J; bases not matched to a gene: 5. Germline CDR1 is MNHNS and CDR2 is SASEGT. The CDR3 nucleotides read TGTGCCAGCAGTTCAGGGGGAAGATACGAGCAGTACTTC. Protein: CASSSGGRYEQYF.

Here the CDR3 DNA reads TGCGCCACCCTCCCCATCGGGACAGTCAACACTGAAGCTTTCTTT. Protein product: CATLPIGTVNTEAFF. This chain connects TRBV10-2 to TRBJ1-1, with TRBD1 identical over 7 bases. This CDR3 has 15 residues. J lost 2 bases, V lost 10 bases, and 13 bases had no gene match. Germline V gene data show CDR1 as WSHSY and CDR2 as SAAADI.

This chain joins TRBV19 and TRBJ1-1; the match to TRBD1 covers 10 bases. This CDR3 has 15 residues. V lost 4 bases and J lost 1; bases outside the gene matches: 3. The germline gives CDR1 LNHDA, CDR2 SQIVND (reference sequence). Written as DNA, the CDR3 is TGTGCCAGTAGTAAAAGACAGGGGGCGAACACTGAAGCTTTCTTT. Protein sequence: CASSKRQGANTEAFF.